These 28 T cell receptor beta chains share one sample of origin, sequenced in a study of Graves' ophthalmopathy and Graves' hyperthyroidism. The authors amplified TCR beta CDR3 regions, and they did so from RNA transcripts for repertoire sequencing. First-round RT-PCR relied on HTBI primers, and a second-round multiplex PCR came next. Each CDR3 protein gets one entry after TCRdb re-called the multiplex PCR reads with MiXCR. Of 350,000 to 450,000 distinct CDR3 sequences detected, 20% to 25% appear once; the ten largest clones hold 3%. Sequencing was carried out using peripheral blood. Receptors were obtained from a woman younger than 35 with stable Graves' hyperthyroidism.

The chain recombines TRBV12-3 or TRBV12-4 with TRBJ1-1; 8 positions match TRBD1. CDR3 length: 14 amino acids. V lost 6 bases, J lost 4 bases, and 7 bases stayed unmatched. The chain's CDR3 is CASSSDRAATEAFF. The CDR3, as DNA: TGTGCCAGCAGCTCGGACAGGGCGGCCACTGAAGCTTTCTTT.

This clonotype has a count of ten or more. This CDR3 reads CATGPAGYNQPQHF. CDR3 in DNA: TGTGCCACCGGGCCCGCCGGGTACAATCAGCCCCAGCATTTT. The chain uses TRBV19 and TRBJ1-5; D is unresolved. The CDR3 length is 14 residues. Germline V CDR1 and CDR2: LNHDA, SQIVND (reference sequence). Trimming removed 10 bases at V and 3 bases at J, with 16 bases between.

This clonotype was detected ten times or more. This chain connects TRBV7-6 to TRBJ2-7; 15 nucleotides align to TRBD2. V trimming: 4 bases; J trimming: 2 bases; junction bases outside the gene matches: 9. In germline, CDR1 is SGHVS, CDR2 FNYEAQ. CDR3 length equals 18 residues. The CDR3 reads CASSSGLAGGPFTYEQYF. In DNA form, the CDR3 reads TGTGCCAGCAGCTCCGGACTAGCGGGAGGGCCTTTCACCTACGAGCAGTACTTC. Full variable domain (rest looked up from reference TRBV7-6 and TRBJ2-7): GAGVSQSPRYKVTKRGQDVALRCDPISGHVSLYWYRQALGQGPEFLTYFNYEAQQDKSGLPNDRFSAERPEGSISTLTIQRTEQRDSAMYRCASSSGLAGGPFTYEQYFGPGTRLTVT.

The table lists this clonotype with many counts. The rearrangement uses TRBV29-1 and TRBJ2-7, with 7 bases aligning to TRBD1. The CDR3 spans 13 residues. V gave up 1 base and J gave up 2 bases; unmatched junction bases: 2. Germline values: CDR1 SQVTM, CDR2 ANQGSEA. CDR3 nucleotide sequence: TGCAGCGTTGAAGGGACAGGTACCTACGAGCAGTACTTC. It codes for CSVEGTGTYEQYF.

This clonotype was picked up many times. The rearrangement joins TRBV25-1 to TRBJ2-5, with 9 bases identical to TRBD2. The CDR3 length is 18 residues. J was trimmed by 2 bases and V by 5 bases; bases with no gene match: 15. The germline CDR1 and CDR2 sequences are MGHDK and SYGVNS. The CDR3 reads CASSRNGAGGILQETQYF. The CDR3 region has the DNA TGTGCCAGCAGTAGAAACGGGGCGGGAGGGATCCTTCAAGAGACCCAGTACTTC. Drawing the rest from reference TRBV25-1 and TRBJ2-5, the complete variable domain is EADIYQTPRYLVIGTGKKITLECSQTMGHDKMYWYQQDPGMELHLIHYSYGVNSTEKGDLSSESTVSRIRTEHFPLTLESARPSHTSQYLCASSRNGAGGILQETQYFGPGTRLLVL.

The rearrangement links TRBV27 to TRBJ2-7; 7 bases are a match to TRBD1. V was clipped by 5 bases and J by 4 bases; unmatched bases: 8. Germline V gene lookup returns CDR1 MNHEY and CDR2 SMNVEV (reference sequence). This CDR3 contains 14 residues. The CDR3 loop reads CASSDSDRVYEQYF. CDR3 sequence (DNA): TGTGCCAGCAGTGATTCCGACAGGGTATACGAGCAGTACTTC.

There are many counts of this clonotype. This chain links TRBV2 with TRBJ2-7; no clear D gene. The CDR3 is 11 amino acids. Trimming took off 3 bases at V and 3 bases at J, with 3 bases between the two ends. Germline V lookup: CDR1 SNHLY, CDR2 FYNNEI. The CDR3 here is CASSENYEQYF. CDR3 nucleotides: TGTGCCAGCAGTGAGAACTACGAGCAGTACTTC.

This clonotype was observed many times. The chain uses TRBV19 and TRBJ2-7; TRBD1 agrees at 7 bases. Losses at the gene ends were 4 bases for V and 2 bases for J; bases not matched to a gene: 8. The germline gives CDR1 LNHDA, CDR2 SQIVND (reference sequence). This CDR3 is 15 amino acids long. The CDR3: CASSTQGTATYEQYF. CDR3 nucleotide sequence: TGTGCCAGTAGTACCCAAGGGACAGCTACCTACGAGCAGTACTTC.

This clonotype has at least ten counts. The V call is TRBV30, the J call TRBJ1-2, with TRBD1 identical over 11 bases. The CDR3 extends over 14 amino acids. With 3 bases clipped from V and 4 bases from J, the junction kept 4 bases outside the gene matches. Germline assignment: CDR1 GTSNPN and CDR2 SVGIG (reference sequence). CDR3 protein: CAWSGQGATYGYTF. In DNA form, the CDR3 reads TGTGCCTGGAGCGGACAGGGGGCGACCTATGGCTACACCTTC.

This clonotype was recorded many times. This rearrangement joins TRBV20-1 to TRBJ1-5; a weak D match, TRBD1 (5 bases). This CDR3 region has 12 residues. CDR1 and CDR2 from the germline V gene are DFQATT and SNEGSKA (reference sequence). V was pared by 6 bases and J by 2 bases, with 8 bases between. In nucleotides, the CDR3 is TGCAGTGCGGACAACGGCAATCAGCCCCAGCATTTT. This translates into CSADNGNQPQHF.

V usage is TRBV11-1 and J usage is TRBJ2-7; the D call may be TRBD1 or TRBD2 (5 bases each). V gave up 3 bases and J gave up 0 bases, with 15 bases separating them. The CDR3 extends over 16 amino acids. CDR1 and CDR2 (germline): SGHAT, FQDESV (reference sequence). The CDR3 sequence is CASSFWGKQSSYEQYF. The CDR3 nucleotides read TGTGCCAGCAGCTTCTGGGGGAAACAGTCCTCCTACGAGCAGTACTTC.

CDR3 DNA: TGTGCCAGCACCTTAGATCAGGGGGTAATGGTCACGGACACTGAAGCTTTCTTT. Translated, it gives CASTLDQGVMVTDTEAFF. The chain has TRBV28 and TRBJ1-1, with 7 bases that match TRBD1. V dropped 7 bases and J dropped 3; count of bases not matched to a gene: 20. CDR1 MDHEN and CDR2 SYDVKM come from the germline V gene. This CDR3 is 18 amino acids long.

In nucleotides, the CDR3 is TGTGCCACCACCCGGGGTAATGAAGCTTTCTTT. It encodes CATTRGNEAFF. The V call is TRBV27, the J call TRBJ1-1; D not resolved. This CDR3 has 11 amino acids. Germline-derived CDR1 and CDR2 are MNHEY and SMNVEV (reference sequence). Trimming shortened V by 10 bases and J by 7 bases, and 13 bases separated the two germline ends.

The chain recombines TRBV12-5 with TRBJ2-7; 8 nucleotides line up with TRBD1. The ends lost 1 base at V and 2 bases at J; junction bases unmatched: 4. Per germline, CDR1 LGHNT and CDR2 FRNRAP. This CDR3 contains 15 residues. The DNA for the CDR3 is TGTGCTAGTGGTTTGGGCGAGGACAGGGCCTACGAGCAGTACTTC. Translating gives CASGLGEDRAYEQYF. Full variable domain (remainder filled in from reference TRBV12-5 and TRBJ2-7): DARVTQTPRHKVTEMGQEVTMRCQPILGHNTVFWYRQTMMQGLELLAYFRNRAPLDDSGMPKDRFSAEMPDATLATLKIQPSEPRDSAVYFCASGLGEDRAYEQYFGPGTRLTVT.

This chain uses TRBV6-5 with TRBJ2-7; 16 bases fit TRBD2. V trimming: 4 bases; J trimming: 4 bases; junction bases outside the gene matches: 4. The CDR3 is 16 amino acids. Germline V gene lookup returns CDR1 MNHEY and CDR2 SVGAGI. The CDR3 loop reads CASSSPGLAGGYEQYF. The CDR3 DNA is TGTGCCAGCAGTTCTCCGGGACTAGCGGGAGGGTACGAGCAGTACTTC.

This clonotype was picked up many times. CDR3 sequence: CATRTGTNTEAFF. Written as DNA, the CDR3 is TGTGCCACCAGGACAGGGACGAACACTGAAGCTTTCTTT. This chain links TRBV15 with TRBJ1-1, with 7 bases lining up with TRBD1. Trimming cost V 6 bases and J 1 base; bases outside gene matches: 2. This CDR3 has 13 residues. The germline gives CDR1 LNHNV, CDR2 YYDKDF (reference sequence).

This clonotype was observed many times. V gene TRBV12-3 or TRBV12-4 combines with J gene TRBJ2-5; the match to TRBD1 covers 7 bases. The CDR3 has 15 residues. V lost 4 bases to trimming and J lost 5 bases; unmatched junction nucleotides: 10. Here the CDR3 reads CASSWTPGQRETQYF. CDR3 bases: TGTGCCAGCAGTTGGACTCCGGGACAGCGGGAGACCCAGTACTTC.

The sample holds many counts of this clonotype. The CDR3 nucleotides read TGTGCCAGCAGTTACTCTGGACAGCGCGACTATGGCTACACCTTC. As protein: CASSYSGQRDYGYTF. V usage is TRBV6-5 and J usage is TRBJ1-2; D is possibly TRBD1 (6 bases). Trimming pared 0 bases from V and 3 bases from J, leaving 11 bases between. Germline V gene lookup returns CDR1 MNHEY and CDR2 SVGAGI. This CDR3 spans 15 amino acids.

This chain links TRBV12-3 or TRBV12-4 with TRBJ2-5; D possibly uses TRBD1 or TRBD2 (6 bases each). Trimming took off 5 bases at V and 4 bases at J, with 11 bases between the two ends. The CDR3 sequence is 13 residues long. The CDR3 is CASSGWGAETQYF. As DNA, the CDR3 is TGTGCCAGCAGTGGGTGGGGGGCAGAGACCCAGTACTTC.

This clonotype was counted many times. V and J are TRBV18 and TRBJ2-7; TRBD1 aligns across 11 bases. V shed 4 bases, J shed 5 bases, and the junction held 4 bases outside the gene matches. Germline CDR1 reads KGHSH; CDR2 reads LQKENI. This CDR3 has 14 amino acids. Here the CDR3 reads CASSLGQGANEQYF. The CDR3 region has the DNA TGTGCCAGCTCACTCGGACAGGGGGCGAACGAGCAGTACTTC.

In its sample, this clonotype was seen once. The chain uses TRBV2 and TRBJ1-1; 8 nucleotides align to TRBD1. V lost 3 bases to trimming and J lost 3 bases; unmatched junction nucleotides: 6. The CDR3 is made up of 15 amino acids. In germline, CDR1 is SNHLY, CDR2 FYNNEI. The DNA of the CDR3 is TGTGCCAGCAGTGATAGGACAGGGTTTTACACTGAAGCTTTCTTT. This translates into CASSDRTGFYTEAFF.

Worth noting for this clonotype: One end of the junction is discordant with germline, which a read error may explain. CDR3 region: CATTDARDSQDEKFF. The CDR3 DNA sequence: TGTGCCACCACCGATGCCCGGGACTCCCAGGATGAGAAGTTCTTC. This sequence joins TRBV24-1 and TRBJ2-1; tentative D call: TRBD2 (6 bases). There are 15 residues in the CDR3. The V gene's germline CDR1 is KGHDR and CDR2 SFDVKD.

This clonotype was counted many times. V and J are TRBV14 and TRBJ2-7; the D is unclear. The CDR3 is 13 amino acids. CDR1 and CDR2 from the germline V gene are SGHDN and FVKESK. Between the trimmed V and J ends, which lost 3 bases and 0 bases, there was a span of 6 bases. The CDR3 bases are TGTGCCAGCAGCCAGGTCAGCTCCTACGAGCAGTACTTC. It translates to CASSQVSSYEQYF.

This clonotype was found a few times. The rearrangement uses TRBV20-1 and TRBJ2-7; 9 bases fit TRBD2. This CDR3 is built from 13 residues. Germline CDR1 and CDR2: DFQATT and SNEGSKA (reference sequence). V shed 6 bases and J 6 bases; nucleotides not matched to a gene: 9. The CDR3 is CSAEGGRAVEQYF. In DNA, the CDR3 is TGCAGTGCCGAGGGCGGGAGGGCCGTCGAGCAGTACTTC.

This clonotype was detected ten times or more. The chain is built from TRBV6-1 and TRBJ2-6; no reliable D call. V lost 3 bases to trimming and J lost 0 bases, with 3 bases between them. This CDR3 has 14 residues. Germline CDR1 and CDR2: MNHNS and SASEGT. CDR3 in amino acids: CASSDNSGANVLTF. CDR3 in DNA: TGTGCCAGCAGTGACAACTCTGGGGCCAACGTCCTGACTTTC.

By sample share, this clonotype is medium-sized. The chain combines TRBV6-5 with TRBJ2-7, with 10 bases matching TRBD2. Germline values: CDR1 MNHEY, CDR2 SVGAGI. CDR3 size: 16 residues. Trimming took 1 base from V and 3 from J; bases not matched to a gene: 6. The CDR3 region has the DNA TGTGCCAGCAGTTACTTACAAGCGGGAGGGCGCTACGAGCAGTACTTC. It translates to CASSYLQAGGRYEQYF.

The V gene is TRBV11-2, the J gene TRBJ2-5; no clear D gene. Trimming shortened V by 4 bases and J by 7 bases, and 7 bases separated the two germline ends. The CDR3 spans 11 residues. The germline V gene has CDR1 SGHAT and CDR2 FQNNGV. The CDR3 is CASSWAGTQYF. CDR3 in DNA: TGTGCCAGCAGCTGGGCAGGGACCCAGTACTTC. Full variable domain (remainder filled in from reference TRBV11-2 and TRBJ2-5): EAGVAQSPRYKIIEKRQSVAFWCNPISGHATLYWYQQILGQGPKLLIQFQNNGVVDDSQLPKDRFSAERLKGVDSTLKIQPAKLEDSAVYLCASSWAGTQYFGPGTRLLVL.

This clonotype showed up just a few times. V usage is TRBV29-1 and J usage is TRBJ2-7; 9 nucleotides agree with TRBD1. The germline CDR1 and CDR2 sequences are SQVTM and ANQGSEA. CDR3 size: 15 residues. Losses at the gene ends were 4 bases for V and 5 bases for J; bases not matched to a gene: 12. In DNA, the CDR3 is TGCAGCGTTGGGGACAGGGACGCGGGAATCAACGAGCAGTACTTC. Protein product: CSVGDRDAGINEQYF.